The rows below give T cell receptor beta chains drawn from one sample of a study of blood T cell repertoires in COVID-19. Here immunoSEQ multiplex PCR was the method, and the copy in TCRdb shows in-frame clones only, minus some. This repertoire shows some 140,000 clones, 75% to 80% found once; its top ten account for roughly 1.5%. Sequenced sample: peripheral blood. Receptors originate from a man older than 75 with acute or convalescent COVID-19. Each CDR3 is given with its conserved first and last residue. Each record gives: D gene, clone size, CDR3 length, V gene, J gene, CDR3 DNA, CDR3 protein. The D gene is left open where the match is weak. Clone size appears in some rows only: once, few, many, or a class for an expanded clone.

D gene: NA; clone size: NA; CDR3 length: 13; V gene: TRBV5-5; J gene: TRBJ1-1; CDR3 DNA: TGTGCCAGCAGCTTTAGCGGGAACACTGAAGCTTTCTTT; CDR3 protein: CASSFSGNTEAFF
D gene: NA; clone size: once; CDR3 length: 13; V gene: TRBV18; J gene: TRBJ1-2; CDR3 DNA: TGTGCCAGCTCACCGAAGTCTGGGGCCGGCTACACCTTC; CDR3 protein: CASSPKSGAGYTF
D gene: NA; clone size: NA; CDR3 length: 14; V gene: TRBV11-3; J gene: TRBJ2-2; CDR3 DNA: TGTGCCAGCAGCCAGGGCCCTGGCACCGGGGAGCTGTTTTTT; CDR3 protein: CASSQGPGTGELFF
D gene: TRBD1; clone size: NA; CDR3 length: 16; V gene: TRBV24-1; J gene: TRBJ2-5; CDR3 DNA: TGTGCCACCAGTGATCCCGCAGGGGGCTTAGGCGAGACCCAGTACTTC; CDR3 protein: CATSDPAGGLGETQYF
D gene: NA; clone size: NA; CDR3 length: 13; V gene: TRBV7-2; J gene: TRBJ1-1; CDR3 DNA: TGTGCCAGCAGGTTACAGGGAGGGACTGAAGCTTTCTTT; CDR3 protein: CASRLQGGTEAFF
D gene: NA; clone size: NA; CDR3 length: 13; V gene: TRBV7-2; J gene: TRBJ1-6; CDR3 DNA: TGTGCCAGCAGCTCCTCCCCCTCAGGACCCCTCCACTTT; CDR3 protein: CASSSSPSGPLHF
D gene: TRBD1; clone size: NA; CDR3 length: 15; V gene: TRBV6-2/TRBV6-3; J gene: TRBJ2-7; CDR3 DNA: TGTGCCAGCAGTTTAGACAGGGGATACTCCTACGAGCAGTACTTC; CDR3 protein: CASSLDRGYSYEQYF
D gene: NA; clone size: once; CDR3 length: 19; V gene: TRBV19; J gene: TRBJ2-6; CDR3 DNA: TGTGCCAGTAGCTCTCGGTCGGGGGGCCGGGTCTCTGGGGCCAACGTCCTGACTTTC; CDR3 protein: CASSSRSGGRVSGANVLTF
D gene: NA; clone size: NA; CDR3 length: 17; V gene: TRBV27; J gene: TRBJ2-5; CDR3 DNA: TGTGCCAGCAGTTTCCGCCGGACAGGAGGGTACCAAGAGACCCAGTACTTC; CDR3 protein: CASSFRRTGGYQETQYF
D gene: NA; clone size: NA; CDR3 length: 11; V gene: TRBV12-3/TRBV12-4; J gene: TRBJ2-1; CDR3 DNA: TGTGCCAGCAGTTTAGTCGGTGAGCAGTTCTTC; CDR3 protein: CASSLVGEQFF
D gene: NA; clone size: NA; CDR3 length: 13; V gene: TRBV10-2; J gene: TRBJ1-5; CDR3 DNA: TGCGCCAGCAGTGAGACGTCAGGCCAGCCCCAGCATTTT; CDR3 protein: CASSETSGQPQHF
D gene: TRBD1; clone size: few; CDR3 length: 13; V gene: TRBV6-2/TRBV6-3; J gene: TRBJ1-1; CDR3 DNA: TGTGCCAGCAGTACACCCGGGACAGGGCAAGCTTTCTTT; CDR3 protein: CASSTPGTGQAFF
D gene: NA; clone size: NA; CDR3 length: 15; V gene: TRBV7-2; J gene: TRBJ2-2; CDR3 DNA: TGTGCCAGCAGCTCCATACCAGGGCTCACCGGGGAGCTGTTTTTT; CDR3 protein: CASSSIPGLTGELFF
D gene: NA; clone size: NA; CDR3 length: 15; V gene: TRBV3-1/TRBV3-2; J gene: TRBJ1-2; CDR3 DNA: TGTGCCAGCAGCCAAGGTCACAGTGGGAGCTATGGCTACACCTTC; CDR3 protein: CASSQGHSGSYGYTF
D gene: TRBD1; clone size: NA; CDR3 length: 14; V gene: TRBV2; J gene: TRBJ1-3; CDR3 DNA: TGTGCCAGCAGTACGGACAGGGTCGGAAACACCATATATTTT; CDR3 protein: CASSTDRVGNTIYF
D gene: TRBD2; clone size: many; CDR3 length: 13; V gene: TRBV2; J gene: TRBJ2-3; CDR3 DNA: TGTGCCAGCAATAGCGGGGCTGAAGATACGCAGTATTTT; CDR3 protein: CASNSGAEDTQYF
D gene: NA; clone size: NA; CDR3 length: 14; V gene: TRBV7-2; J gene: TRBJ1-3; CDR3 DNA: TGTGCCAGCAGCGGAGGACGAGCTGGAAACACCATATATTTT; CDR3 protein: CASSGGRAGNTIYF
D gene: TRBD1; clone size: NA; CDR3 length: 15; V gene: TRBV6-5; J gene: TRBJ2-4; CDR3 DNA: TGTGCCAGCAGTATACAGGGGGCGGGCAAAAACATTCAGTACTTC; CDR3 protein: CASSIQGAGKNIQYF
D gene: NA; clone size: NA; CDR3 length: 15; V gene: TRBV29-1; J gene: TRBJ1-1; CDR3 DNA: TGCAGCGTTGATAAGGGTGGGGGCCTTAGAGGTGAAGCTTTCTTT; CDR3 protein: CSVDKGGGLRGEAFF
D gene: NA; clone size: NA; CDR3 length: 14; V gene: TRBV21-1; J gene: TRBJ2-5; CDR3 DNA: TGTGCCAGCAGCATTGGACACTATCAAGAGACCCAGTACTTC; CDR3 protein: CASSIGHYQETQYF
D gene: NA; clone size: NA; CDR3 length: 12; V gene: TRBV12-3/TRBV12-4; J gene: TRBJ1-6; CDR3 DNA: TGTGCCAGCAGTTTGAGTGGGCCACCCCTCCACTTT; CDR3 protein: CASSLSGPPLHF
D gene: TRBD2; clone size: NA; CDR3 length: 15; V gene: TRBV2; J gene: TRBJ2-1; CDR3 DNA: TGTGCCAGCAGTGAAAGACTAGCGGGGGGCAATGAGCAGTTCTTC; CDR3 protein: CASSERLAGGNEQFF
D gene: TRBD2; clone size: few; CDR3 length: 15; V gene: TRBV5-8; J gene: TRBJ2-3; CDR3 DNA: TGTGCCAGCAGCCGAGGTCTAGCGGGGAGGGATACGCAGTATTTT; CDR3 protein: CASSRGLAGRDTQYF
D gene: NA; clone size: NA; CDR3 length: 14; V gene: TRBV7-8; J gene: TRBJ2-7; CDR3 DNA: TGTGCCAGCAGCTTAGGATGGGCCAACTACGAGCAGTACTTC; CDR3 protein: CASSLGWANYEQYF
D gene: TRBD1; clone size: NA; CDR3 length: 14; V gene: TRBV24-1; J gene: TRBJ1-1; CDR3 DNA: TGTGCCACCAGGATCACAGGGGGCGACACTGAAGCTTTCTTT; CDR3 protein: CATRITGGDTEAFF
D gene: NA; clone size: NA; CDR3 length: 13; V gene: TRBV7-2; J gene: TRBJ1-2; CDR3 DNA: TGTGCCAGCAGCTTAGGCAAACTCTATGGCTACACCTTC; CDR3 protein: CASSLGKLYGYTF
D gene: NA; clone size: NA; CDR3 length: 18; V gene: TRBV6-1; J gene: TRBJ1-1; CDR3 DNA: TGTGCCAGCAGTGAAGCTAGCCAGGGATTTTCAGCAAACACTGAAGCTTTCTTT; CDR3 protein: CASSEASQGFSANTEAFF
D gene: TRBD1; clone size: NA; CDR3 length: 14; V gene: TRBV10-3; J gene: TRBJ2-2; CDR3 DNA: TGTGCCACGGGGGACAGGGGGGACACCGGGGAGCTGTTTTTT; CDR3 protein: CATGDRGDTGELFF
D gene: NA; clone size: NA; CDR3 length: 13; V gene: TRBV3-1/TRBV3-2; J gene: TRBJ2-3; CDR3 DNA: TGTGCCAGCAGCCCCCTCGAGGTGACTAGTAGGTATTTT; CDR3 protein: CASSPLEVTSRYF
D gene: NA; clone size: NA; CDR3 length: 15; V gene: TRBV4-3; J gene: TRBJ1-2; CDR3 DNA: TGCGCCAGCAGCCAAGATCAGTCGGCGGTATATGGCTACACCTTC; CDR3 protein: CASSQDQSAVYGYTF
D gene: TRBD1; clone size: NA; CDR3 length: 16; V gene: TRBV2; J gene: TRBJ2-3; CDR3 DNA: TGTGCCAGCAGCGTGAGGGGACAGACTAGCACAGATACGCAGTATTTT; CDR3 protein: CASSVRGQTSTDTQYF
D gene: NA; clone size: NA; CDR3 length: 15; V gene: TRBV7-9; J gene: TRBJ1-2; CDR3 DNA: TGTGCCAGCAGCCGTTCCCCCCACAGACAATATGGCTACACCTTC; CDR3 protein: CASSRSPHRQYGYTF
D gene: NA; clone size: NA; CDR3 length: 16; V gene: TRBV19; J gene: TRBJ1-5; CDR3 DNA: TGTGCCAGTAGTATTATCAGGGCAGGGGGCAATCAGCCCCAGCATTTT; CDR3 protein: CASSIIRAGGNQPQHF